The source of this T cell receptor beta chain is a study of T cells expressing NK-cell markers. Across the study: Serological testing identified most of the eight sequenced donors as HCMV-seropositive and one as seronegative.

TCRdb re-called the 5' RACE reads and shows each CDR3 protein once, DNA omitted. Recorded for this sample: about 390,000 distinct CDR3 sequences. Germline CDR1 is MGHRA and CDR2 is YSYEKL. The CDR3 spans 16 residues. V and J are TRBV4-1 and TRBJ2-5; lacking DNA, the TRBD1 call made by TCRdb goes unchecked. The source of this sequence is a woman aged 45-60 years in good health. The sequenced material came from blood T cells: a sorted CD56 or NKG2C T cell subset, CD4+ or CD8+ T cells, or bulk PBMC T cells (not recorded which). CDR3 loop: CASSPTPRGRGETQYF.